This T cell receptor (beta chain) stems from a study of T and B cells in COVID-19 patients (TCRdb year 2020). For the study in its entirety: Using TRB and IGH repertoire sequencing of peripheral blood, the study characterized adaptive immunity in COVID-19 patients who had active infection or had recovered. A recovered cohort included over 15 patients who provided roughly 22 samples, and most of these patients had mild to moderate COVID-19 treated on an outpatient basis. A couple of patients were included in both the recovered and active cohorts because samples were available from active disease and after recovery. Critical illness requiring mechanical ventilation or ECMO was present in most of the roughly 20 patients in the active-infection cohort. For the repertoire analyses, the comparison was an age-matched reference group of 39 healthy donors who were negative for COVID-19 antibodies. Median age was about 34 years in the recovered cohort versus less than 75 years in the active-infection cohort. The TCR and BCR sequence repository comprised 37 patients and nearly 70 time points, with over 7 million TCR sequences analysed. As many as 9 follow-up blood samples were taken per patient, and some of the samples covered different disease stages within the same individual. Comorbidities linked to unfavorable COVID-19 outcome were present in about 90% of the roughly 20 patients in the active-infection cohort. Overall study outcomes, separate from this receptor: The reported TCR clusters were said to need prospective validation before any clinical use. The size of the cohort was considered insufficient for assessing HLA contributions to COVID-19 susceptibility or severity. Patients with COVID-19 were reported to show strongly skewed TRBV/TRBJ gene usage. TRB repertoires were found to be highly clonal in active COVID-19, whereas diversity and richness at recovery were found to rise above healthy donor levels. A total of approximately 2,300 exclusive TCR clusters, including 30 to 40 low-pGen clusters, were found in the recovered cohort. Blood samples from mildly ill patients during symptoms and early samples from severe cases were scarce. Specific T cell subsets (CD4+/Treg/CD8+) and sorted SARS-CoV-2-responsive or tetramer+ T cells had not yet been sequenced, and the corresponding sequencing experiments were ongoing.

The CDR3 runs 15 residues from the cysteine to the phenylalanine. Solely the CDR3 DNA is kept, with 45 bases framed from the first base. In the germline V gene (reference sequence), CDR1 corresponds to LNHDA and CDR2 to SQIVND. Trimming costs V 5 bases and J 1 base, and their ends lie 12 bases apart. This clonotype has at least ten counts. No antigen is known for it. Per-base qualities were not stored, and no clone one base away is much larger. The sample was run on an Illumina MiSeq. TRB rearrangements were amplified by multiplex PCR with BIOMED2 TRB-A/B primer pools. Illumina-compatible adapters and 7-nucleotide sample barcodes were attached to the amplicons through two consecutive PCRs. All library PCRs used Phusion HS II polymerase. Amplicons were gel-purified with the NucleoSpin Gel and PCR Clean-up kit, quantified on Qubit, and pooled at about 4 nM. Before Illumina next-generation sequencing, the quality of the amplicon pool was assessed on an Agilent 2100 Bioanalyzer. In the source study's methods: TRB rearrangements were annotated with MiXCR 3.0.8 using the default MiXCR reference library. Non-productive reads and sequences with fewer than 2 reads were removed, and each unique CDR3 nucleotide sequence was counted as one clone. Clonality, diversity, richness and V-J gene usage were calculated in R 3.5.1. GLIPH2 was used to cluster TCRs by CDR3 similarity, and OLGA was used to calculate generation probabilities. Only GLIPH2 clusters containing at least four unique TCR clonotypes present in at least three individuals were kept. The public reads were reanalyzed by TCRdb: fastp trimming at Q25, MiXCR alignment, in-frame beta chains only. Rows with a matching CDR3 protein are joined into one entry that keeps the most common DNA and genes. The V and J calls were not made by the authors but by TCRdb's processing. The sample table contains some 2,400 distinct CDR3 sequences; only one count was recorded for roughly a quarter of them. The ten largest clonotypes hold about 71% of the sample.

Genomic DNA extracted from blood was used in amounts of 250-500 ng for amplification of TRB repertoires. The V gene is TRBV19 and the J gene is TRBJ1-3; the D gene lacks a confident call. The source is a human donor with active COVID-19. The material sequenced was blood. The DNA sequence is as follows: TGTGCCAGTAGTCCGTCGGTTACTTCTGGAAACACCATATATTTT. Translated, it gives CASSPSVTSGNTIYF.